Following are 26 T cell receptor beta chains from one sample sequenced in a study of T cells in localized non-small cell lung cancer. Some clones are missing from TCRdb's copy, which holds only in-frame ones; the method was immunoSEQ multiplex PCR. Of 19,000 or so clones in the sample, nearly 90% were seen once. The specimen comprised peripheral blood mononuclear cells, sampled before any cancer treatment. All receptors come from a male donor at least 60 years old with stage II lung adenocarcinoma.

The chain uses TRBV27 and TRBJ1-1; no clear D. V was trimmed by 0 bases and J by 0 bases, leaving 8 bases between them. Germline V gene lookup returns CDR1 MNHEY and CDR2 SMNVEV (reference sequence). CDR3 size: 15 residues. The CDR3 here is CASSLSAPMNTEAFF. As DNA, the CDR3 is TGTGCCAGCAGTTTATCCGCCCCCATGAACACTGAAGCTTTCTTT.

This chain connects TRBV4-1 to TRBJ2-3; TRBD2 aligns across 7 bases. Germline lookup yields CDR1 MGHRA and CDR2 YSYEKL. Losses at the gene ends were 4 bases for V and 7 bases for J; bases not matched to a gene: 14. This CDR3 has 16 amino acids. In nucleotides, the CDR3 is TGCGCCAGCAGCCGTCGAATGGCGGGGGAAAATAATACGCAGTATTTT. Encoded protein: CASSRRMAGENNTQYF.

This rearrangement joins TRBV5-6 to TRBJ1-4; the D is unclear. Looked up from germline, CDR1 is SGHDT and CDR2 is YYEEEE. The CDR3 contains 14 residues. V was shortened by 4 bases and J by 3 bases, with 10 bases between the two germline ends. CDR3 sequence: CASSRIQSNEKLFF. CDR3 nucleotide sequence: TGTGCCAGCAGCCGGATACAGTCTAATGAAAAACTGTTTTTT.

V and J are TRBV6-4 and TRBJ1-1, with a tentative D call TRBD1 (5 bases). The CDR3 consists of 13 residues. V lost 8 bases and J 0 bases, leaving 10 bases between the germline ends. The V gene's germline CDR1 is MRHNA and CDR2 SNTAGT. The CDR3 region is CASSQGLNTEAFF. In DNA, the CDR3 is TGTGCCAGCTCCCAGGGATTGAACACTGAAGCTTTCTTT.

The V call is TRBV6-5, the J call TRBJ2-5; no definite D call. Germline V CDR1 and CDR2: MNHEY, SVGAGI. Deletions cut 6 bases from V and 5 bases from J, with 7 bases between. The CDR3 extends over 11 amino acids. CDR3 nucleotide sequence: TGTGCCAGCAGACGTCTGGAGACCCAGTACTTC. It is translated as CASRRLETQYF.

The chain uses TRBV19 and TRBJ1-5; 7 nucleotides agree with TRBD1. Germline lookup yields CDR1 LNHDA and CDR2 SQIVND (reference sequence). This CDR3 contains 15 residues. V was clipped by 3 bases and J by 6 bases; unmatched bases: 8. The CDR3 sequence is CASSMTAGGGQPQHF. DNA of the CDR3: TGTGCCAGTAGTATGACGGCAGGGGGTGGTCAGCCCCAGCATTTT.

This clone was recorded once. This chain joins TRBV23-1 and TRBJ1-5; D unresolved. TRBV23-1 is designated an ORF whose function remains uncertain. This CDR3 is built from 17 residues. Trimming cost V 3 bases and J 0 bases, with 15 bases left between them. The CDR3 DNA is TGCGCCAGCAGTCAGGGGAGGGCCAAATATAGCAATCAGCCCCAGCATTTT. Translated, it gives CASSQGRAKYSNQPQHF.

V gene TRBV6-1 combines with J gene TRBJ2-7; D perhaps matches TRBD2 (6 bases). Trimming stripped 7 bases from V and 7 bases from J, with 17 bases between. This CDR3 is 13 amino acids long. Germline CDR1 reads MNHNS; CDR2 reads SASEGT. CDR3 bases: TGTGCCAGCACGTGGGGGAGGAGAGGGGAGCAGTACTTC. It codes for CASTWGRRGEQYF.

The V and J genes are TRBV6-1 and TRBJ1-1; 8 bases are a match to TRBD1. With V trimmed by 6 bases and J by 7 bases, 7 bases remained unmatched. Germline-derived CDR1 and CDR2 are MNHNS and SASEGT. There are 13 residues in the CDR3. CDR3 residues: CASSRTGPVEAFF. The DNA for the CDR3 is TGTGCCAGCAGCAGGACAGGGCCCGTTGAAGCTTTCTTT.

The chain links TRBV6-5 to TRBJ1-6, with 7 bases matching TRBD1. This CDR3 has 13 amino acids. V lost 5 bases to trimming and J lost 13 bases; unmatched junction nucleotides: 8. Per germline, CDR1 MNHEY and CDR2 SVGAGI. CDR3 sequence: CASSRQGAYPLHF. Written as DNA, the CDR3 is TGTGCCAGCAGTAGACAGGGTGCCTATCCCCTCCACTTT.

This chain connects TRBV29-1 to TRBJ1-1, with a tentative D call TRBD1 (6 bases). CDR3 length: 18 amino acids. The germline V gene has CDR1 SQVTM and CDR2 ANQGSEA. The germline V and J ends were trimmed by 3 bases and 7 bases, with 30 bases remaining between them. This chain's CDR3 is CSVERQVEWEGGLGEAFF. CDR3 coding DNA: TGCAGCGTTGAGAGACAGGTAGAATGGGAGGGGGGGCTTGGTGAAGCTTTCTTT.

The CDR3: CASRGGSNQPQHF. The CDR3 nucleotides read TGTGCCAGCAGGGGTGGGAGCAATCAGCCCCAGCATTTT. The chain joins TRBV28 to TRBJ1-5; D uncertain. Germline CDR1 MDHEN, CDR2 SYDVKM. The CDR3 extends over 13 amino acids. Between the trimmed V and J ends, which lost 6 bases and 1 base, there was a span of 7 bases.

This clone appeared once. J is TRBJ2-2 and V is TRBV5-1; D ambiguous. Trimming shortened V by 4 bases and J by 1 base, and 8 bases separated the two germline ends. This CDR3 region has 14 residues. Germline values: CDR1 SGHRS, CDR2 YFSETQ. CDR3 residues: CASSDTVNTGELFF. DNA for the CDR3: TGCGCCAGCAGCGATACCGTGAACACCGGGGAGCTGTTTTTT. The full variable domain, rest sourced from reference TRBV5-1 and TRBJ2-2, is KAGVTQTPRYLIKTRGQQVTLSCSPISGHRSVSWYQQTPGQGLQFLFEYFSETQRNKGNFPGRFSGRQFSNSRSEMNVSTLELGDSALYLCASSDTVNTGELFFGEGSRLTVL.

V gene TRBV6-5 combines with J gene TRBJ1-4; TRBD1 agrees at 8 bases. CDR3 size: 14 residues. CDR1 and CDR2 from the germline V gene are MNHEY and SVGAGI. J gave up 15 bases and V 6 bases, and 15 bases lay outside the gene matches. The CDR3 DNA reads as TGTGCCAGCAGGGCTCGGGACAGGAGAAGTTTGGTGTTTTTT. It codes for CASRARDRRSLVFF.

The chain joins TRBV19 to TRBJ1-5; D ambiguous. Germline V gene lookup returns CDR1 LNHDA and CDR2 SQIVND (reference sequence). Trimming took 6 bases from V and 6 from J, leaving 15 bases between them. The CDR3 is 14 residues long. CDR3 nucleotides: TGTGCCAGTAGGGCGAAGGAAATCGGTCAGCCCCAGCATTTT. Translating it yields CASRAKEIGQPQHF.

The rearrangement links TRBV28 to TRBJ2-1, with D perhaps being TRBD1 or TRBD2 (5 bases each). This CDR3 has 15 amino acids. From germline, CDR1 is MDHEN and CDR2 SYDVKM. Trimming cost V 3 bases and J 6 bases, with 15 bases left between them. The CDR3: CASSLDSPGFNEQFF. CDR3 nucleotides: TGTGCCAGCAGTTTGGACTCACCAGGGTTCAATGAGCAGTTCTTC.

This CDR3 is CASSLDGNQPQHF. The CDR3 nucleotides read TGCGCCAGCAGCTTGGATGGGAATCAGCCCCAGCATTTT. The V call is TRBV5-1, the J call TRBJ1-5; D is ambiguous. This CDR3 comprises 13 residues. V dropped 0 bases and J dropped 4 bases, with 5 bases sitting between them. CDR1 and CDR2 (germline): SGHRS, YFSETQ.

The rearrangement uses TRBV5-1 and TRBJ2-3; no clear D. This CDR3 has 13 amino acids. Germline V gene lookup returns CDR1 SGHRS and CDR2 YFSETQ. Trimming left V 0 bases short and J 5 bases short, with 7 bases between. The CDR3 bases are TGCGCCAGCAGCTTGGAGTATCGAGATACGCAGTATTTT. This sequence encodes CASSLEYRDTQYF.

This chain connects TRBV9 to TRBJ2-3, with D tentatively TRBD1 (5 bases). The germline V and J ends were trimmed by 4 bases and 3 bases, with 9 bases remaining between them. This CDR3 is built from 13 residues. The germline V gene encodes CDR1 SGDLS and CDR2 YYNGEE. The CDR3 bases are TGTGCCAGCAGCTCGAGACAGACAGATACGCAGTATTTT. This gives the protein CASSSRQTDTQYF.

The V and J genes are TRBV7-9 and TRBJ1-4, with D possibly matching TRBD1 (5 bases). Germline V CDR1 and CDR2: SEHNR, FQNEAQ (reference sequence). Trimming cost V 0 bases and J 3 bases, with 8 bases left between them. CDR3 length: 15 residues. The CDR3 nucleotides read TGTGCCAGCAGCTTAGCCGGGACTTCTAATGAAAAACTGTTTTTT. This encodes CASSLAGTSNEKLFF.

The chain links TRBV4-2 to TRBJ1-2; D is uncertain. CDR3 size: 15 residues. Between the trimmed V and J ends, which lost 0 bases and 5 bases, there was a span of 13 bases. Germline CDR1 is LGHNA and CDR2 is YNFKEQ. CDR3 DNA sequence: TGTGCCAGCAGCCAAGACCCGGACCTACTATATGGCTACACCTTC. This gives the protein CASSQDPDLLYGYTF.

The chain recombines TRBV11-2 with TRBJ2-1; 7 bases are shared with TRBD2. This CDR3 has 15 amino acids. Unmatched junction bases numbered 1, after V lost 1 base and J lost 1 base. CDR1 SGHAT and CDR2 FQNNGV come from the germline V gene. The CDR3 sequence is CASSLVGGSYNEQFF. In nucleotides, the CDR3 is TGTGCCAGCAGCTTAGTGGGGGGGTCCTACAATGAGCAGTTCTTC.

This clone was counted once. The CDR3, as DNA: TGTGCCACCAGCAGTGGAAGGGGGCAAAGGTACACTGAAGCTTTCTTT. Protein product: CATSSGRGQRYTEAFF. The gene calls are TRBV15 and TRBJ1-1, with TRBD1 identical over 7 bases. Germline CDR1 LNHNV, CDR2 YYDKDF (reference sequence). Losses at the gene ends were 3 bases for V and 3 bases for J; bases not matched to a gene: 10. This CDR3 is 16 amino acids long.

The rearrangement links TRBV18 to TRBJ1-3; D call uncertain. The CDR3 totals 15 residues. CDR1 and CDR2 (germline): KGHSH, LQKENI. Trimming shortened V by 3 bases and J by 3 bases, and 12 bases separated the two germline ends. Here the CDR3 reads CASSPRNEFGNTIYF. The DNA for the CDR3 is TGTGCCAGCTCACCCCGCAACGAGTTTGGAAACACCATATATTTT.

The chain links TRBV11-2 to TRBJ1-3; D unresolved. This CDR3 comprises 16 residues. In germline, CDR1 is SGHAT, CDR2 FQNNGV. Trimming stripped 5 bases from V and 0 bases from J, with 14 bases between. The CDR3 sequence: CASSNANPLSGNTIYF. The CDR3 DNA follows: TGTGCCAGCAGCAACGCTAACCCTCTCTCTGGAAACACCATATATTTT.

This chain joins TRBV11-2 and TRBJ2-7; 12 bases map to TRBD2. The V gene's germline CDR1 is SGHAT and CDR2 FQNNGV. This CDR3 is 14 amino acids long. Trimming took 3 bases from V and 3 from J; bases not matched to a gene: 0. Here the CDR3 DNA reads TGTGCCAGCAGCTTGACTAGCGGGAGCTACGAGCAGTACTTC. Translated, it gives CASSLTSGSYEQYF. Looking up the rest from reference TRBV11-2 and TRBJ2-7 gives the full variable domain: EAGVAQSPRYKIIEKRQSVAFWCNPISGHATLYWYQQILGQGPKLLIQFQNNGVVDDSQLPKDRFSAERLKGVDSTLKIQPAKLEDSAVYLCASSLTSGSYEQYFGPGTRLTVT.